Sequencing of this T cell receptor (beta chain) was carried out in a study of cytomegalovirus exposure and HLA in healthy donors. General study findings and limits: The tendency of first-cohort TCR clusters to co-occur in the 90 to 150 validation repertoires emerged from a later analysis. As confirmed in vitro, three CMV-associated chains were specific for CMV antigens. Among TCR beta chains, those listed as cytomegalovirus-associated numbered under 200.

TCRdb's copy holds only in-frame clones and misses some; the assay was immunoSEQ multiplex PCR. The table has about 360,000 clones, 86% seen once. This CDR3 contains 15 residues. CDR1 and CDR2 from the germline V gene are MNHEY and SMNVEV (reference sequence). With V trimmed by 0 bases and J by 5 bases, 5 bases remained unmatched. Turning to this clone: Its antigen is undetermined.

Material for sequencing was PBMCs. V gene TRBV27 combines with J gene TRBJ1-1, with TRBD1 identical over 8 bases. This TCR derives from a woman between 18 and 29 years old in good health and CMV-seronegative. The CDR3 region has the DNA TGTGCCAGCAGTTTATCCCAGGGGGCGCGTACTGAAGCTTTCTTT. Translating gives CASSLSQGARTEAFF.